The count of the clone carrying this TCR beta chain is one. Its antigen remains unidentified. Vbeta (60) and Jbeta (13) primers were used in the PCR. Sequencing was performed with immunoSEQ multiplex PCR; in TCRdb, only in-frame clones are kept and a portion is missing. This table holds around 170,000 clones, about four fifths found once. These data belong to a study of cytomegalovirus exposure and HLA in healthy donors. Study-level findings and limits: V- and J-gene trimming in TCR beta was tied to a missense DCLRE1C variant by an analysis performed later.

This CDR3 comprises 14 residues. Trimming took 7 bases from V and 5 from J, leaving 18 bases between them. Per germline, CDR1 MDHEN and CDR2 SYDVKM. Sequenced sample: PBMCs. The chain recombines TRBV28 with TRBJ2-7, with D unclear. The receptor was isolated from a woman in her 50s in good health and CMV-seropositive. The CDR3 DNA reads TGTGCCAGCATCCGGATGGGCAGAACCGACGAGCAGTACTTC. As protein: CASIRMGRTDEQYF. The whole variable domain, remainder taken from reference TRBV28 and TRBJ2-7, is DVKVTQSSRYLVKRTGEKVFLECVQDMDHENMFWYRQDPGLGLRLIYFSYDVKMKEKGDIPEGYSVSREKKERFSLILESASTNQTSMYLCASIRMGRTDEQYFGPGTRLTVT.